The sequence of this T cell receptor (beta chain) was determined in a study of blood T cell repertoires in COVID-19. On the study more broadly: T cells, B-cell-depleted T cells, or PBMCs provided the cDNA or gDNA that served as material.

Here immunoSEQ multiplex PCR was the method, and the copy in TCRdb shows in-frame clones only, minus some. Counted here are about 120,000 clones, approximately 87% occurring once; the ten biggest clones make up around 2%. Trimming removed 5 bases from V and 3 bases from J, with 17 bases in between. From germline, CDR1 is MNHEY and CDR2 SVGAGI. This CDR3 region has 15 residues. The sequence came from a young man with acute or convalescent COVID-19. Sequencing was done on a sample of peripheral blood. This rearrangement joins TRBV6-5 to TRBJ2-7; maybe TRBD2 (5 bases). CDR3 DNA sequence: TGTGCCAGCAGTCTCCGGACTCTTGGCTACTACGAGCAGTACTTC. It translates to CASSLRTLGYYEQYF.